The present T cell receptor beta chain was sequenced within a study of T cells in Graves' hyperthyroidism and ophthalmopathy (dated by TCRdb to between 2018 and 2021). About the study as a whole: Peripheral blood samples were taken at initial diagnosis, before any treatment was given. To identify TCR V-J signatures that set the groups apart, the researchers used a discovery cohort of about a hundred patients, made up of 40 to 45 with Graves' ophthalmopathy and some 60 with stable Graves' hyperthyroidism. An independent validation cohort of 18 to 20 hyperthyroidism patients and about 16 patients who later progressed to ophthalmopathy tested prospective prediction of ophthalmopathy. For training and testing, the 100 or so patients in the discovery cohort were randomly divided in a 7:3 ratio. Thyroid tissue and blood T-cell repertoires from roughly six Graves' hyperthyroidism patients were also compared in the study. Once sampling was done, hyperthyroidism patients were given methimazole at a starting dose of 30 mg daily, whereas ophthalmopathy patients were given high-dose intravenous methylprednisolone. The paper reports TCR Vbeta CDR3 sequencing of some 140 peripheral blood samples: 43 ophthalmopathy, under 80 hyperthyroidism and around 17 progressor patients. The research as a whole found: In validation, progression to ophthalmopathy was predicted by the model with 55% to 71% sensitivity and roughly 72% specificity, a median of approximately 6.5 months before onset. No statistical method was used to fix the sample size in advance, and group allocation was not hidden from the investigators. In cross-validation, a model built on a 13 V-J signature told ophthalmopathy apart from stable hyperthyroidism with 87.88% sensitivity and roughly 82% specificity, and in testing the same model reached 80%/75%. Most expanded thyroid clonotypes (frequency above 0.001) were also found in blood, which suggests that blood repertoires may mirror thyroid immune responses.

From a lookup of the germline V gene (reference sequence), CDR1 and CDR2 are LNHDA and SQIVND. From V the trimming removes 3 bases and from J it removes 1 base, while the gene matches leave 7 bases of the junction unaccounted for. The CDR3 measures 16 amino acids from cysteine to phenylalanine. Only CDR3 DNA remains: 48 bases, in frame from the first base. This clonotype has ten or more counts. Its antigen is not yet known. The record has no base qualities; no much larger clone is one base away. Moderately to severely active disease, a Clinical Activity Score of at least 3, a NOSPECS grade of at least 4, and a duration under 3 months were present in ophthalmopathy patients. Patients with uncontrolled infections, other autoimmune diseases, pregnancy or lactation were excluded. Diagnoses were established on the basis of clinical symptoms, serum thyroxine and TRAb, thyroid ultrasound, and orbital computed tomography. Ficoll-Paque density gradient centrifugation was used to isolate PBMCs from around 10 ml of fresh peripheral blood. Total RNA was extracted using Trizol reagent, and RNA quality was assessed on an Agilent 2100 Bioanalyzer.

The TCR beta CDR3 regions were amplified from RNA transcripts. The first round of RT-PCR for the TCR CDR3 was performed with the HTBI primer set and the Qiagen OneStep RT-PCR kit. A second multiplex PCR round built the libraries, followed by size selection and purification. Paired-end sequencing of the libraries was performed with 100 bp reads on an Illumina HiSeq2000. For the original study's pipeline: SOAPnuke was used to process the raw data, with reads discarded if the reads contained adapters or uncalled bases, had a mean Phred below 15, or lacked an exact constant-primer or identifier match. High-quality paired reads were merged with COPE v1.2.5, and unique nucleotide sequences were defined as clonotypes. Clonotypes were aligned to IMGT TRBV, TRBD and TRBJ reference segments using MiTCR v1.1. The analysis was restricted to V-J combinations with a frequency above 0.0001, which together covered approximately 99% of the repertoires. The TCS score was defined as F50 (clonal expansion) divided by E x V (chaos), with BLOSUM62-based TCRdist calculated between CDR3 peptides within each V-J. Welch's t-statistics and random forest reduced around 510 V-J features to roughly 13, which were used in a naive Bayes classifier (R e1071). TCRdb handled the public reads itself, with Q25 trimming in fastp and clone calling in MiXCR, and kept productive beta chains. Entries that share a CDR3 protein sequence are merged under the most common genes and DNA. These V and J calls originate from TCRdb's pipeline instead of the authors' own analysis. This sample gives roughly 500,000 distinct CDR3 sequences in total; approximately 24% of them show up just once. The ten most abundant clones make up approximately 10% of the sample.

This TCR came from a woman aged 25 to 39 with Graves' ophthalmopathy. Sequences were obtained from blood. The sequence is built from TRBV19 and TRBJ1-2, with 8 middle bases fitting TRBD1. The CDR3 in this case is CASSIPDRALNYGYTF. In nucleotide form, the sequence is TGTGCCAGTAGTATTCCGGACAGGGCCCTTAACTATGGCTACACCTTC.